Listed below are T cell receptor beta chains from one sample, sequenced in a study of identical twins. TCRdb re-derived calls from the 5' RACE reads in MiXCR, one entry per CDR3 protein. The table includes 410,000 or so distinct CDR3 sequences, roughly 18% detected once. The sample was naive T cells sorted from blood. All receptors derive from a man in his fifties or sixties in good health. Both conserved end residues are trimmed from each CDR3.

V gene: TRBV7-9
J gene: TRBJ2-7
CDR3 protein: ASSDRETYEQY

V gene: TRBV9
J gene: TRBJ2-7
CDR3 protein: ASSVQTGGAYEQY

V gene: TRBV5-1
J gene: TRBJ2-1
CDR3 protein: ASSLAGVPYNEQF

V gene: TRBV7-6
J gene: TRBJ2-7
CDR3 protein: ASSLESGQHLPSLYEQY

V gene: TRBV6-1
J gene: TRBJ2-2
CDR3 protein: ASSQQGTGELF

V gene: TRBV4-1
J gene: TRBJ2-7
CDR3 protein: ASSQQTGGDSYEQY

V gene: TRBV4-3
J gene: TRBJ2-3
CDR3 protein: ASSQVGSWTGGADTQY

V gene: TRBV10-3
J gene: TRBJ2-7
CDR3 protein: AISGSSGRSYEQY

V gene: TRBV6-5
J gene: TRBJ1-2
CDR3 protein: ASSYSGDSVNYGYT

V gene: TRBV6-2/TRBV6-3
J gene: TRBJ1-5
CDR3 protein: ASSLGGTQPQH

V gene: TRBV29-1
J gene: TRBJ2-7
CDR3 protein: SGIRGYEQY

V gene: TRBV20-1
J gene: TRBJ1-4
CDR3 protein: SAYNRGLGEKLF

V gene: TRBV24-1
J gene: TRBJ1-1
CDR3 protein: ATSPAAGANTEAF

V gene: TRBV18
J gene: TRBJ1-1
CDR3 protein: ASSPRQAGNTEAF

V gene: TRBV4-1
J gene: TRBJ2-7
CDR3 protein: ASSQDIRGYEQY

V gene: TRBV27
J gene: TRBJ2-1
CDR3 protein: ATRTPLGLAGPASGNEQF

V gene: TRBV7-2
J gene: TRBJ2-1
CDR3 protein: ASSDRDRAYNEQF

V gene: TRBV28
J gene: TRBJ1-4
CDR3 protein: ASVNLDSRNEKLF

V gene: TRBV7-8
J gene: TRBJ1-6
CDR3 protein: ASSLVGSGYNSPLH

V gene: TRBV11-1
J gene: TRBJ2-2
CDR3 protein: ASSLGLTSTGELF

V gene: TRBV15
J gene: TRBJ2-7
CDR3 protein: ATSSWTGKGEQY

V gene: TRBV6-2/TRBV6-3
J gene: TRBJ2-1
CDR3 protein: ATRVSGSNEQF

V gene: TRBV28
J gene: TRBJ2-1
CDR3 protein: ASSLRPSEQF

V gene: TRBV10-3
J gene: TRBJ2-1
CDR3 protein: AIRRTSGRAINEQF